This is a list of T cell receptor beta chains from one sample in a study of blood T cell repertoires in COVID-19. Libraries were prepared by immunoSEQ multiplex PCR; TCRdb keeps only in-frame clonotypes and omits some of them. This sample yields roughly 220,000 clones, of which about 90% are seen a single time; roughly 14% belongs to the top ten. The sample comprised PBMCs or T cells enriched from blood (not recorded which). Every receptor here comes from a woman aged 50 to 60 with acute COVID-19. CDR3s include the opening cysteine and the closing phenylalanine or tryptophan. The D gene is left open where the match is weak. Only part of the rows carry a size: once, few, many, or a class if the clone is expanded.

d_call	clone_size	v_call	j_call	cdr3_aa	cdr3_nt
TRBD2	-	TRBV5-1	TRBJ2-5	CASVPAGGGETQYF	TGCGCCAGCGTGCCAGCGGGAGGAGGAGAGACCCAGTACTTC
TRBD1	-	TRBV5-6	TRBJ1-1	CASSRGTVNTEAFF	TGTGCCAGCAGCCGAGGGACAGTGAACACTGAAGCTTTCTTT
-	-	TRBV27	TRBJ1-2	CASKRGEAYGYTF	TGTGCCAGCAAGCGGGGGGAGGCCTATGGCTACACCTTC
-	-	TRBV7-9	TRBJ1-1	CASSSTGGFTEAFF	TGTGCCAGCAGCTCGACCGGCGGGTTCACTGAAGCTTTCTTT
-	-	TRBV5-1	TRBJ2-5	CASSAGEAWGGRETQYF	TGCGCCAGCAGCGCTGGAGAGGCGTGGGGGGGGCGAGAGACCCAGTACTTC
-	-	TRBV30	TRBJ1-4	CAWGRSSEKLFF	TGTGCCTGGGGGCGATCATCTGAAAAACTGTTTTTT
-	few	TRBV6-2/TRBV6-3	TRBJ1-5	CASSYGRVNQPQHF	TGTGCCAGCAGTTACGGCAGGGTTAATCAGCCCCAGCATTTT
TRBD2	-	TRBV24-1	TRBJ2-7	CATSDFSTSGAYEQYF	TGTGCCACCAGTGATTTTAGCACTAGCGGGGCCTACGAGCAGTACTTC
-	-	TRBV7-2	TRBJ1-3	CASSPSYSSGNTIYF	TGTGCCAGCAGTCCCTCCTATAGCTCTGGAAACACCATATATTTT
TRBD2	once	TRBV28	TRBJ2-3	CASMRGGNTDTQYF	TGTGCCAGCATGCGCGGGGGGAACACAGATACGCAGTATTTT
TRBD1	once	TRBV7-9	TRBJ2-5	CASSQGTGQETQYF	TGTGCCAGCAGCCAGGGGACAGGGCAAGAGACCCAGTACTTC
TRBD2	-	TRBV7-6	TRBJ2-1	CASSLRAGAPSSYNEQFF	TGTGCCAGCAGCTTACGAGCGGGGGCCCCTAGCTCCTACAATGAGCAGTTCTTC
TRBD1	few	TRBV7-3	TRBJ2-1	CASSSNPGQAGEQFF	TGTGCCAGCAGCTCTAACCCCGGACAGGCCGGTGAGCAGTTCTTC
TRBD1	-	TRBV27	TRBJ1-5	CASSLRTGVQPQHF	TGTGCCAGCAGTTTAAGAACAGGGGTTCAGCCCCAGCATTTT